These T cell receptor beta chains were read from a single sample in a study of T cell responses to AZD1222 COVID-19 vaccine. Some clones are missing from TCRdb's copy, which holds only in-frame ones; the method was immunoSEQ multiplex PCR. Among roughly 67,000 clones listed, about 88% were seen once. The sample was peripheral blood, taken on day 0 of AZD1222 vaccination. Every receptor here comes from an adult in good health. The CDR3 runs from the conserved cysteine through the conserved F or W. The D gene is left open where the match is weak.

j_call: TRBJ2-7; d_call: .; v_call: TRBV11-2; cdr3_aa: CASSLGHSSYEQYF
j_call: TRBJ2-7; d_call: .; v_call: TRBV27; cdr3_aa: CASSSQRGARARYEQYF
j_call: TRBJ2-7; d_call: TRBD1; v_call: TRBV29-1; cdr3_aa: CSVVADRGYEQYF
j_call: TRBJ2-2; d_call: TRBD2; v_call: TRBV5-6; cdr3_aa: CASSALTSLNTGELFF
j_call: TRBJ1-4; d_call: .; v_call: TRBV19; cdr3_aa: CASSEHAGDLNEKLFF
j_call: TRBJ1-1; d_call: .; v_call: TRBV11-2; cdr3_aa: CASSLEPSEGTEAFF
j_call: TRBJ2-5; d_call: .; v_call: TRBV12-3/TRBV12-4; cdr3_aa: CASSIGGRVTQYF
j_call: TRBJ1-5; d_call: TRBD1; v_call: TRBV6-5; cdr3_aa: CASSGQRGQPQHF
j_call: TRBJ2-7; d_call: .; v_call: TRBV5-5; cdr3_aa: CASSPMGVAFTYEQYF
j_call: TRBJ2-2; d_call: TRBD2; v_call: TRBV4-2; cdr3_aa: CASSPLAGWTGELFF
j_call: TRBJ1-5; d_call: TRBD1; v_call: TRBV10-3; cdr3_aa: CAISESGRGPESSNQPQHF
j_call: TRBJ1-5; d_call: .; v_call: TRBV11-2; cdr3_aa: CASSLDRRPNQPQHF
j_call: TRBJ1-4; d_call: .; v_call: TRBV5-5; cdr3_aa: CASSFQGRNEKLFF
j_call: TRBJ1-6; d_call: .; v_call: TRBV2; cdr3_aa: CASRGDGSAPLHF